This TCR beta chain was found in a study of post-analysis software for immune sequencing data. Study-wide points: Patients carried five TRBV segments more frequently than controls did, and TRBV5-6, TRBV5-1 and TRBV20-1 were among them.

This clonotype is a singleton in its sample. The antigen is not known. The CDR3 has 15 amino acids. The germline gives CDR1 ENHRY, CDR2 SYGVKD. V lost 4 bases and J 4 bases, leaving 14 bases between the germline ends. The TCR beta cDNA libraries carried unique molecular identifiers. Via MiXCR, TCRdb re-called the PCR reads, giving one row per CDR3 protein. The data contain hundreds of thousands of distinct CDR3 sequences, 55% to 70% of them singletons. The sequenced material came from blood. The source is a girl aged 2 to 10 with multiple sclerosis. J is TRBJ2-1 and V is TRBV10-3; perhaps D is TRBD1 or TRBD2 (6 bases each). CDR3 nucleotides: TGTGCCATCAGTGTTGAGGGGGGAAATTACAATGAGCAGTTCTTC. Amino acids: CAISVEGGNYNEQFF.